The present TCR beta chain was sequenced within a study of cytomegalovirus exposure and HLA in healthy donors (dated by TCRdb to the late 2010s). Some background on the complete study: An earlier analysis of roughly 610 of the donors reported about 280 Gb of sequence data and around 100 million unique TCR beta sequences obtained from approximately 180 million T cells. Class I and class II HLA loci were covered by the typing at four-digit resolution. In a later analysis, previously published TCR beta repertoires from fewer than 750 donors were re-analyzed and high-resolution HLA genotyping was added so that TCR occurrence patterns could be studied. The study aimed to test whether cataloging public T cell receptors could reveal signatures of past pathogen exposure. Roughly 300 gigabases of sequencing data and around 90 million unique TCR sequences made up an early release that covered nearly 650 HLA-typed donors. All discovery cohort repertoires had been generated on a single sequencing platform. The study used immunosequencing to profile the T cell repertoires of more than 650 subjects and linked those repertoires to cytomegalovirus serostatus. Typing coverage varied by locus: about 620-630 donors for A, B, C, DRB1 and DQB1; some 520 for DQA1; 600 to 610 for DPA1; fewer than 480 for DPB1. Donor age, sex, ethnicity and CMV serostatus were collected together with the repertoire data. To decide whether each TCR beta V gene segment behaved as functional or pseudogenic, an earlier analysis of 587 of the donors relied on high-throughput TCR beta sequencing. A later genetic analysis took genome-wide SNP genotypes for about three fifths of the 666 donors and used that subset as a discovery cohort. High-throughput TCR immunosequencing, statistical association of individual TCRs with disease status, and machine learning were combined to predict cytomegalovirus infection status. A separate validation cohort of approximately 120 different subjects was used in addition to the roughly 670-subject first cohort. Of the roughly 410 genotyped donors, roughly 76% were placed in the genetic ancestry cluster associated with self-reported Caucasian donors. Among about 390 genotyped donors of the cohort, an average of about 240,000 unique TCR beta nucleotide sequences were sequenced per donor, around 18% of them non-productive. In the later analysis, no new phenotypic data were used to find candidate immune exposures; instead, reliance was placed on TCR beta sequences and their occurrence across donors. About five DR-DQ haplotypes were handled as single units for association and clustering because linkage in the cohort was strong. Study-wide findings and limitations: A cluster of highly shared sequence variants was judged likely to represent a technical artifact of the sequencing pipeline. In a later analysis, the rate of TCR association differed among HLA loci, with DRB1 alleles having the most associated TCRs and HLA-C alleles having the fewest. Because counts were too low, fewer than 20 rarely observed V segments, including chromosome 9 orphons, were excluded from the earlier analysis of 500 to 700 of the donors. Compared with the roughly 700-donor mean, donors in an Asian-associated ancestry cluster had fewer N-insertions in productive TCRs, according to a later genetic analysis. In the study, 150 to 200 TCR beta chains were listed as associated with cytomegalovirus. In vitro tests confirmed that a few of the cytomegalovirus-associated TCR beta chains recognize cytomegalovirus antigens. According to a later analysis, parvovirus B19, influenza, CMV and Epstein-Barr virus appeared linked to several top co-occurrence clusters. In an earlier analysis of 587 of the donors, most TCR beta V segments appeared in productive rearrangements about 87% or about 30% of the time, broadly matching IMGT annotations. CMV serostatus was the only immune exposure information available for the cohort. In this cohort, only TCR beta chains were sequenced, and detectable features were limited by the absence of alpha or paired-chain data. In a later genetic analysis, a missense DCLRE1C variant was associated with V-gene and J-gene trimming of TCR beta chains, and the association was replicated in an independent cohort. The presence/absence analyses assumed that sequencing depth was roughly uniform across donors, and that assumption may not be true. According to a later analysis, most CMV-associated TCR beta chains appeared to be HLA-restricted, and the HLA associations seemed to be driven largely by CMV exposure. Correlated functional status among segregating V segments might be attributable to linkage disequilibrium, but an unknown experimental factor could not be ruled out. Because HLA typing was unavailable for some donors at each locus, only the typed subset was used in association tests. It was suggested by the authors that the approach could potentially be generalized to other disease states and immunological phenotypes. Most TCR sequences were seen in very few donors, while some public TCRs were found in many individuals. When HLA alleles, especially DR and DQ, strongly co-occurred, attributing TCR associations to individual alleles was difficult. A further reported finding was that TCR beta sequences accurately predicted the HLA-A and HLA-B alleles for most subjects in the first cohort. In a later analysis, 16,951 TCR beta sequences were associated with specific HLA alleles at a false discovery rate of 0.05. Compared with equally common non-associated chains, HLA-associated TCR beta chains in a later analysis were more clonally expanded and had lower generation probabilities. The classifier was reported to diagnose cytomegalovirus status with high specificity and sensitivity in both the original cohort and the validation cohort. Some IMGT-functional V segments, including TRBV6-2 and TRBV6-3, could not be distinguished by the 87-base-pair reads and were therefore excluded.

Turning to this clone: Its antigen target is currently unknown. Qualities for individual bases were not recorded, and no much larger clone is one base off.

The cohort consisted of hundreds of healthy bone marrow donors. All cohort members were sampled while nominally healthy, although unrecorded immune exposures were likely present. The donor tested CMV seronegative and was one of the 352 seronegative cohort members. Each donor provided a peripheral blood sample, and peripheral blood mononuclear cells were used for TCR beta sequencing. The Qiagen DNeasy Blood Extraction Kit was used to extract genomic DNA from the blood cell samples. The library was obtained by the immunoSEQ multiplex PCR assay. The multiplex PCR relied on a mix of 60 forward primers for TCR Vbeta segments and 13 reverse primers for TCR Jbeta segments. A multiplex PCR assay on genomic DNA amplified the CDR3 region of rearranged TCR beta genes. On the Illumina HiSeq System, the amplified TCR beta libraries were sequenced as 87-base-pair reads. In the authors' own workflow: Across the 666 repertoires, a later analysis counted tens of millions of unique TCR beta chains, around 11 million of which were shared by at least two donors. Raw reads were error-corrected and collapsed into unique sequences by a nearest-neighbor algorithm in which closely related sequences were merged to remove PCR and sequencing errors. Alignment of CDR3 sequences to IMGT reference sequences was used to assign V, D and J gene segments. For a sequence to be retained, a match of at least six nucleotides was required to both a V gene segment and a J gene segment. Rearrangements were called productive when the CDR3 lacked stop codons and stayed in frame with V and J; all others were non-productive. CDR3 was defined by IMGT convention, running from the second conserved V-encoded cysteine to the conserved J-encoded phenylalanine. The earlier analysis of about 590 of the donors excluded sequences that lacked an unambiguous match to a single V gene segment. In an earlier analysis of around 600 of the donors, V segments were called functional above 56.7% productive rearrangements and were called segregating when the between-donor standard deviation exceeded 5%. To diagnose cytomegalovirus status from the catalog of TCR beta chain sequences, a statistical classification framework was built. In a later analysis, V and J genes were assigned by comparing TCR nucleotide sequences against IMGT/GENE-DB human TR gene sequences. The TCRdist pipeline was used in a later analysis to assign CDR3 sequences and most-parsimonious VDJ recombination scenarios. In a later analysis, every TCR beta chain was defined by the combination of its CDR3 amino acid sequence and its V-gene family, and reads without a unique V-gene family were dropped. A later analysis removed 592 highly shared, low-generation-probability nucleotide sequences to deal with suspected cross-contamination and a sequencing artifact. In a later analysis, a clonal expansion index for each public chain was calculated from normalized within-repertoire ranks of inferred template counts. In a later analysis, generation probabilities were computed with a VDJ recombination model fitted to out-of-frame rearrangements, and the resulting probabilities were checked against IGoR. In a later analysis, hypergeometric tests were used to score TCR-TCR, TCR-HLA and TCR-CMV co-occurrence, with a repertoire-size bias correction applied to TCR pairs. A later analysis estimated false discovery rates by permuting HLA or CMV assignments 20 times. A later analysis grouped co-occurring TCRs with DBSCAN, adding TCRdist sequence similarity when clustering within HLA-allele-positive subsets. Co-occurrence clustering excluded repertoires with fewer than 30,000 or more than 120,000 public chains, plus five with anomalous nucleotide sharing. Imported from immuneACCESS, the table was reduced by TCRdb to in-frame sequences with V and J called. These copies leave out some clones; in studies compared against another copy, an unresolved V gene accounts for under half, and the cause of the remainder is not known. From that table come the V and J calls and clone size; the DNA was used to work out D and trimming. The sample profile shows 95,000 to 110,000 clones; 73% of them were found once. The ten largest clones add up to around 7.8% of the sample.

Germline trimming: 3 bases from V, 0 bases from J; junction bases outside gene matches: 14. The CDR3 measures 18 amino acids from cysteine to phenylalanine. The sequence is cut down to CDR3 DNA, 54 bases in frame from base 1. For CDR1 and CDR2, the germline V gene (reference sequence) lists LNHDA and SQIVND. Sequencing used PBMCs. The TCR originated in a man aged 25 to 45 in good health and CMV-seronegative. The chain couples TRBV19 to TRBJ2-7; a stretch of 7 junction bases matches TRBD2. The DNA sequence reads TGTGCCAGTAGTATGGCGGCGTTGAGGGGAGGGACCTCCTACGAGCAGTACTTC. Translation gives CASSMAALRGGTSYEQYF.